This section outlines one TCR beta chain sequence together with its context. The data were taken from a study of blood T cell repertoires in COVID-19. For the study at large: The United States, Italy and Spain supplied acute and convalescent COVID-19 samples. The cDNA or gDNA used as material had been derived from T cells, B-cell-depleted T cells, or PBMCs.

How the authors handled the data: Amplification of reference gene primers provided the estimated nucleated cell counts. The method was immunoSEQ multiplex PCR; TCRdb's version includes in-frame clones alone and lacks a portion of them. V, J and clone size reflect that table, while D and trimming were determined from the DNA. The data hold more than 60,000 clones, with roughly 89% observed a single time. Per the germline V gene, CDR1 is KGHSH and CDR2 is LQKENI. The CDR3 is 15 amino acids. The V and J ends lost 6 bases and 4 bases, in that order; junction bases with no gene match: 11. Source material: peripheral blood. The chain employs TRBV18 and TRBJ2-5; 7 bases match TRBD1. This TCR was sampled from an elderly woman with active or convalescent COVID-19. This CDR3 reads CASSELTGEVETQYF. The CDR3 bases are TGTGCCAGCTCCGAACTCACAGGGGAAGTAGAGACCCAGTACTTC. The full variable domain, in which reference TRBV18 and TRBJ2-5 provide the parts outside the CDR3, is NAGVMQNPRHLVRRRGQEARLRCSPMKGHSHVYWYRQLPEEGLKFMVYLQKENIIDESGMPKERFSAEFPKEGPSILRIQQVVRGDSAAYFCASSELTGEVETQYFGPGTRLLVL.